This T cell receptor (beta chain) was retrieved from a study of neoadjuvant anti-PD-1 for oral cavity cancer. Study-level results: With three patients per group, TCR findings need larger cohorts.

Measured with immunoSEQ multiplex PCR; TCRdb has only the in-frame clones, and not every one. The table lists about 15,000 clones, 65% to 80% of them singletons. The CDR3 is made up of 13 amino acids. CDR1 is WNHNN, CDR2 SYGVQD, per germline (reference sequence). Trimming stripped 3 bases from V and 0 bases from J, with 5 bases between. In regard to this clone: Its antigen remains unidentified.

Sequencing used PBMCs, obtained before nivolumab (anti-PD-1) treatment. The sequence was collected from a person between 40 and 85 years old with oral cavity squamous cell carcinoma. The gene calls are TRBV10-1 and TRBJ1-1; no firm D call. CDR3 DNA sequence: TGCGCCAGCAGTGAAGCAATGAACACTGAAGCTTTCTTT. Protein product: CASSEAMNTEAFF.